These 8 T cell receptor beta chains originate from one sample sequenced in a study of cytomegalovirus exposure and HLA in healthy donors. PCR primers comprised 60 Vbeta and 13 Jbeta primers. This table comes from immunoSEQ multiplex PCR, and its TCRdb copy is limited to in-frame clones, with some not included. This table holds over 110,000 clones, about four fifths found once. The sample was PBMCs. These receptors were collected from a woman in her forties in good health and CMV-seropositive.

The rearrangement joins TRBV2 to TRBJ1-1; D is unresolved. Trimming took 7 bases from V and 5 from J, leaving 11 bases between them. The CDR3 length is 12 residues. CDR1 is SNHLY, CDR2 FYNNEI, per germline. The CDR3 coding sequence is TGTGCCAGCATGAGGGAAGGGACTGAAGCTTTCTTT. Its translation is CASMREGTEAFF. Filled out from reference TRBV2 and TRBJ1-1, the complete variable domain reads EPEVTQTPSHQVTQMGQEVILRCVPISNHLYFYWYRQILGQKVEFLVSFYNNEISEKSEIFDDQFSVERPDGSNFTLKIRSTKLEDSAMYFCASMREGTEAFFGQGTRLTVV.

This clone was picked up a small number of times. V is TRBV6-5 and J is TRBJ1-1, with 10 bases lining up with TRBD1. J lost 5 bases, V lost 6 bases, and 3 bases had no gene match. Germline lookup yields CDR1 MNHEY and CDR2 SVGAGI. The length of the CDR3 is 13 residues. The CDR3 DNA is TGTGCCAGCAGCCGGACAGGGGGAACTGAAGCTTTCTTT. Its translation: CASSRTGGTEAFF.

The chain has TRBV7-8 and TRBJ1-2; 9 bases line up with TRBD1. The germline CDR1 and CDR2 sequences are SGHVS and FQNEAQ. CDR3 length equals 15 residues. The V and J ends lost 4 bases and 4 bases, in that order; junction bases with no gene match: 7. In nucleotides, the CDR3 is TGTGCCAGCAGCTCTACAGGGGGCGCCTTCTATGGCTACACCTTC. Translated, it gives CASSSTGGAFYGYTF.

V usage is TRBV4-1 and J usage is TRBJ1-5; weak D call: TRBD1 (5 bases). Germline assignment: CDR1 MGHRA and CDR2 YSYEKL. V was clipped by 0 bases and J by 7 bases, with 13 bases between them. The CDR3 extends over 15 amino acids. The CDR3 coding sequence is TGCGCCAGCAGCCAAGATGGGACTTCAGGGCAGCCCCAGCATTTT. Amino acid sequence: CASSQDGTSGQPQHF.

The chain links TRBV19 to TRBJ1-5; D may be TRBD1 (6 bases). Germline V lookup: CDR1 LNHDA, CDR2 SQIVND (reference sequence). CDR3 length equals 15 residues. Trimming left V 1 base short and J 7 bases short, with 14 bases between. The chain's CDR3 is CASSIVGGLRQPQHF. CDR3 bases: TGTGCCAGTAGTATAGTCGGGGGGCTCCGACAGCCCCAGCATTTT.

The chain links TRBV7-5 to TRBJ1-5; TRBD1, as called in the table, went unchecked against the DNA. TRBV7-5 is termed a pseudogene. CDR3 length equals 14 residues. The CDR3 coding sequence is TGTGCCAGAAGTTGGGACATTAGCAATCAGCCCCAGCATTTT. It is translated as CARSWDISNQPQHF.

The genes are TRBV27 and TRBJ2-7; the match to TRBD1 covers 8 bases. The CDR3 length is 15 residues. Trimming at V came to 5 bases and at J to 9 bases, leaving 15 bases not matched to a gene. Per the germline V gene, CDR1 is MNHEY and CDR2 is SMNVEV (reference sequence). The DNA for the CDR3 is TGTGCCAGCAGTCTTCGCTCTCAATCAGGGGGCGCGCAGTACTTC. Its protein product is CASSLRSQSGGAQYF.

The genes are TRBV28 and TRBJ2-7; TRBD2 matches at 13 bases. CDR3 length: 16 residues. V shed 1 base, J shed 3 bases, and the junction held 3 bases outside the gene matches. Germline V gene lookup returns CDR1 MDHEN and CDR2 SYDVKM. DNA of the CDR3: TGTGCCAGCAGTTTATTTAGACTAGCGGGAGGCTACGAGCAGTACTTC. It yields the protein CASSLFRLAGGYEQYF.